This T cell receptor (beta chain) was retrieved from a study of T cell responses to AZD1222 COVID-19 vaccine. Points from the study as a whole: Donors were chiefly white British, with a greater number of females, and clonal diversity was perhaps underestimated.

On this clone itself: The antigen remains unidentified.

Only in-frame clones appear in the TCRdb table, and some are missing; sequencing was by immunoSEQ multiplex PCR. The sample includes just under 100,000 clones, over 75% of them seen just once. The V end lost 3 bases, the J end lost 10 bases, and 8 bases lay between the germline ends. The CDR3 is 11 amino acids. This TCR derives from an adult in good health. The input for sequencing was peripheral blood, taken on day 0 of AZD1222 vaccination. This chain connects TRBV12-3 or TRBV12-4 to TRBJ2-3; D possibly corresponds to TRBD2 (5 bases). The CDR3 protein is CASSFGVAQYF. CDR3 DNA: TGTGCCAGCAGTTTCGGGGTAGCGCAGTATTTT.